The sequence of this T cell receptor (beta chain) was determined in a study of T-cell memory formation after mild COVID-19. The study, taken as a whole, reports: The main location of contracting CD4+ clones was CM and EM, and that of contracting CD8+ clones was EMRA. Several responding clones turned up in pre-infection memory, indicating that cross-reactive memory may have taken part.

Germline V gene data show CDR1 as KGHSH and CDR2 as LQKENI. Trimming removed 3 bases from V and 2 bases from J; junction bases left unmatched: 3. CDR3 size: 15 residues. Researchers used 5'RACE with constant-segment primers to make TCR alpha and TCR beta cDNA libraries that carry sample barcodes and UMIs. TCRdb re-called the 5' RACE reads through MiXCR, storing one row per CDR3 protein. The repertoire holds 150,000 to 200,000 distinct CDR3 sequences, with more than 12% as singletons. As for this clonotype: As yet, its antigen is unknown.

The sample comprised PBMCs or a T cell subset sorted from them (not recorded which). The source of this sequence is an adult woman who had mild COVID-19 (a few samples of this study predate the infection). Cell type and time point are not known. This rearrangement joins TRBV18 to TRBJ2-3; 9 nucleotides line up with TRBD2. CDR3 protein: CASSPLAGITDTQYF. As DNA, the CDR3 is TGTGCCAGCTCACCTCTAGCGGGAATCACAGATACGCAGTATTTT.